The 31 T cell receptor beta chains given below trace back to one sample, sequenced in a study of lymphopenia after photon versus proton radiotherapy. The assay was immunoSEQ multiplex PCR, and TCRdb's table has in-frame clones only and misses some. The sample shows tens of thousands of clones, under 95% of them seen only once. The sample consisted of peripheral blood, taken from a patient treated with photon-based radiotherapy. Every receptor here comes from a woman between 65 and 79 years old with pancreatic cancer.

The V and J genes are TRBV7-6 and TRBJ2-5, with a tentative D call TRBD1 (5 bases). Germline V gene lookup returns CDR1 SGHVS and CDR2 FNYEAQ. This CDR3 contains 16 residues. The V and J ends lost 1 base and 5 bases respectively, with 17 bases between them. CDR3 amino acids: CASSLEGRGPRETQYF. The CDR3 DNA sequence: TGTGCCAGCAGCTTAGAGGGGCGCGGCCCTAGGGAGACCCAGTACTTC.

J is TRBJ2-3 and V is TRBV6-1, with a weak D call TRBD2 (6 bases). The CDR3 contains 16 residues. V lost 1 base and J lost 6, with 17 bases in between. Per germline, CDR1 MNHNS and CDR2 SASEGT. CDR3 in DNA: TGTGCCAGCAGTGAAGTGGCGGGACCCTCCCCGGATACGCAGTATTTT. Translated: CASSEVAGPSPDTQYF.

This chain connects TRBV4-1 to TRBJ2-1, with 11 bases matching TRBD2. Germline V CDR1 and CDR2: MGHRA, YSYEKL. V dropped 1 base and J dropped 6; count of bases not matched to a gene: 5. CDR3 length: 16 amino acids. The CDR3 nucleotides read TGCGCCAGCAGCCAAGTAACTAGCGGGAGTGTCAATGAGCAGTTCTTC. Translated: CASSQVTSGSVNEQFF.

The rearrangement joins TRBV5-1 to TRBJ1-3; possible D gene TRBD1, 5 bases. The ends were cut back, 0 bases at V and 0 bases at J, with 13 bases in the middle. The CDR3 consists of 17 residues. Germline lookup yields CDR1 SGHRS and CDR2 YFSETQ. DNA for the CDR3: TGCGCCAGCAGCTTGGAAGGGACGGCGAGCTCTGGAAACACCATATATTTT. It translates to CASSLEGTASSGNTIYF.

DNA of the CDR3: TGTGCCAGCACCCGGGGAATCCAAGAGACCCAGTACTTC. It codes for CASTRGIQETQYF. The genes are TRBV2 and TRBJ2-5; TRBD2 is a possible D gene (5 bases). The V gene's germline CDR1 is SNHLY and CDR2 FYNNEI. The CDR3 extends over 13 amino acids. V lost 7 bases and J 1 base, leaving 10 bases between the germline ends.

This sequence joins TRBV18 and TRBJ1-5, with D perhaps TRBD1 (6 bases). Germline CDR1 and CDR2: KGHSH and LQKENI. V lost 4 bases and J 6 bases, leaving 13 bases between the germline ends. This CDR3 region has 14 residues. CDR3: CASSLGQRFQPQHF. CDR3 in DNA: TGTGCCAGCTCACTTGGACAGAGATTTCAGCCCCAGCATTTT.

The genes are TRBV7-8 and TRBJ1-5; 7 nucleotides agree with TRBD1. The CDR3 consists of 15 residues. The germline CDR1 and CDR2 sequences are SGHVS and FQNEAQ. After removal of 1 base from V and 6 bases from J, the junction contained 6 bases not matched to a gene. Here the CDR3 reads CASSLVTGESQPQHF. The CDR3 region has the DNA TGTGCCAGCAGCTTAGTCACAGGGGAGAGTCAGCCCCAGCATTTT.

V gene TRBV28 combines with J gene TRBJ2-7; D gene uncertain. The CDR3 sequence is 10 residues long. The germline CDR1 and CDR2 sequences are MDHEN and SYDVKM. V was cut by 5 bases and J by 3 bases, with 2 bases left in between. The CDR3 protein is CASSNYEQYF. The CDR3 region has the DNA TGTGCCAGCAGTAACTACGAGCAGTACTTC.

The V and J genes are TRBV18 and TRBJ1-1; D not certain. From germline, CDR1 is KGHSH and CDR2 LQKENI. V gave up 3 bases and J gave up 4 bases, with 9 bases separating them. This CDR3 comprises 13 residues. CDR3 sequence: CASSPPMATEAFF. CDR3 nucleotides: TGTGCCAGCTCACCGCCGATGGCCACTGAAGCTTTCTTT.

This clone was seen once. The rearrangement links TRBV5-6 to TRBJ2-5; a possible D gene is TRBD1 (5 bases). This CDR3 comprises 12 residues. Germline loops: CDR1 SGHDT, CDR2 YYEEEE. Between the trimmed V and J ends, which lost 4 bases and 5 bases, there was a span of 9 bases. The CDR3 sequence is CASSPWGETQYF. The CDR3 DNA follows: TGTGCCAGCAGCCCCTGGGGCGAGACCCAGTACTTC. Drawing the rest from reference TRBV5-6 and TRBJ2-5, the complete variable domain is DAGVTQSPTHLIKTRGQQVTLRCSPKSGHDTVSWYQQALGQGPQFIFQYYEEEERQRGNFPDRFSGHQFPNYSSELNVNALLLGDSALYLCASSPWGETQYFGPGTRLLVL.

The chain employs TRBV15 and TRBJ1-4; weak D call: TRBD1 (6 bases). Germline V gene sequence: CDR1 LNHNV, CDR2 YYDKDF (reference sequence). This CDR3 is 15 amino acids long. Trimming removed 5 bases at V and 7 bases at J, with 17 bases between. The CDR3 protein is CATSLTSGVAEKLFF. As DNA, the CDR3 is TGTGCCACCAGCCTCACATCAGGGGTTGCTGAAAAACTGTTTTTT.

V usage is TRBV7-2 and J usage is TRBJ1-5; D is uncertain. Germline CDR1 is SGHTA and CDR2 is FQGNSA. Trimming took off 5 bases at V and 6 bases at J, with 11 bases between the two ends. CDR3 size: 13 residues. Here the CDR3 reads CASSTGWSQPQHF. For the CDR3, the DNA is TGTGCCAGCAGCACGGGATGGAGTCAGCCCCAGCATTTT. The full variable domain, in which reference TRBV7-2 and TRBJ1-5 provide the parts outside the CDR3, is GAGVSQSPSNKVTEKGKDVELRCDPISGHTALYWYRQSLGQGLEFLIYFQGNSAPDKSGLPSDRFSAERTGGSVSTLTIQRTQQEDSAVYLCASSTGWSQPQHFGDGTRLSIL.

V and J are TRBV18 and TRBJ2-1, with D possibly being TRBD2 (5 bases). Germline V gives CDR1 KGHSH, CDR2 LQKENI. This CDR3 region has 16 residues. The germline V and J ends were trimmed by 0 bases and 6 bases, with 15 bases remaining between them. CDR3 protein: CASSPPVDSGRNEQFF. The CDR3 region has the DNA TGTGCCAGCTCACCACCTGTGGACTCTGGACGCAATGAGCAGTTCTTC. The full variable domain, completed using reference TRBV18 and TRBJ2-1, is NAGVMQNPRHLVRRRGQEARLRCSPMKGHSHVYWYRQLPEEGLKFMVYLQKENIIDESGMPKERFSAEFPKEGPSILRIQQVVRGDSAAYFCASSPPVDSGRNEQFFGPGTRLTVL.

V usage is TRBV6-1 and J usage is TRBJ2-3, with D unclear. CDR3 length: 12 residues. CDR1 and CDR2 from the germline V gene are MNHNS and SASEGT. Between the trimmed V and J ends, which lost 5 bases and 3 bases, there was a span of 6 bases. The CDR3 DNA is TGTGCCAGCAGTCTAGAGACAGATACGCAGTATTTT. Translated, it gives CASSLETDTQYF.

The V and J genes are TRBV5-6 and TRBJ2-5; 9 positions match TRBD2. CDR3 size: 14 residues. Germline values: CDR1 SGHDT, CDR2 YYEEEE. After removal of 0 bases from V and 10 bases from J, the junction contained 7 bases not matched to a gene. CDR3 coding DNA: TGTGCCAGCAGCTTGGGTAGCGGGAGAGATATCCAGTACTTC. Translating it yields CASSLGSGRDIQYF.

The chain uses TRBV2 and TRBJ2-5, with 9 bases matching TRBD1. Germline CDR1 and CDR2: SNHLY and FYNNEI. J lost 4 bases, V lost 10 bases, and 10 bases had no gene match. This CDR3 is 14 amino acids long. The CDR3 is CANQAGQGRETQYF. In nucleotides, the CDR3 is TGTGCCAACCAGGCAGGACAGGGGAGAGAGACCCAGTACTTC.

The chain recombines TRBV4-3 with TRBJ1-6; 10 bases are shared with TRBD1. This CDR3 region has 14 residues. Looked up from germline, CDR1 is LGHNA and CDR2 is YSLEER. The junction had 6 bases not matched to a gene; V was cut back by 6 bases and J by 10 bases. CDR3 bases: TGCGCCAGCAGATCCGGGACAGGGGAATCACCCCTCCACTTT. It translates to CASRSGTGESPLHF.

Comments on this clone: The DNA is left out, because the CDR3 cannot be placed on it with certainty; the CDR3 is given as TCRdb lists it. At the DNA level, this CDR3 is encoded by other sequences in the same sample as well. V usage is TRBV7-8 and J usage is TRBJ2-7; the table's D call, TRBD2, has no DNA check behind it. Including both end residues, the CDR3 is 15 amino acids long. Germline loops: CDR1 SGHVS, CDR2 FQNEAQ. The chain's CDR3 is CASSWVAGGSYEQYF.

In its sample, this clone was seen a few times. The rearrangement links TRBV4-2 to TRBJ1-5; no clear D. V lost 2 bases, J lost 5 bases, and 10 bases lay in between. Germline CDR1 is LGHNA and CDR2 is YNFKEQ. The CDR3 is 14 amino acids. The CDR3 nucleotides read TGTGCCAGCAGCCAAATATCGAAGGATCAGCCCCAGCATTTT. Protein product: CASSQISKDQPQHF.

V is TRBV30 and J is TRBJ2-3, with D possibly TRBD2 on 5 matching bases. Trimming cost V 0 bases and J 5 bases, with 12 bases left between them. Per germline, CDR1 GTSNPN and CDR2 SVGIG (reference sequence). The CDR3 is 14 amino acids. CDR3 DNA: TGTGCCTGGAGTGTACAACTAGGCGGAGATACGCAGTATTTT. As protein: CAWSVQLGGDTQYF.

This chain uses TRBV15 with TRBJ1-1; 8 nucleotides align to TRBD1. From germline, CDR1 is LNHNV and CDR2 YYDKDF (reference sequence). V was clipped by 1 base and J by 5 bases; unmatched bases: 6. The length of the CDR3 is 15 residues. CDR3 residues: CATSRVSGGGTEAFF. The DNA for the CDR3 is TGTGCCACCAGCAGAGTCTCAGGGGGCGGGACTGAAGCTTTCTTT.

The chain employs TRBV4-2 and TRBJ1-2; no clear D. The CDR3 runs 15 residues. With 0 bases removed from V and 7 bases from J, the gap between germline ends came to 15 bases. Germline lookup yields CDR1 LGHNA and CDR2 YNFKEQ. The CDR3 sequence: CASSQEGSGVGGYTF. The CDR3 nucleotides read TGTGCCAGCAGCCAAGAGGGGTCCGGGGTTGGTGGCTACACCTTC.

This sequence joins TRBV4-1 and TRBJ2-7; 7 nucleotides match TRBD1. Germline V gene data show CDR1 as MGHRA and CDR2 as YSYEKL. J was trimmed by 4 bases and V by 1 base; bases with no gene match: 10. The CDR3 is 16 residues long. DNA for the CDR3: TGCGCCAGCAGCCAAGGATCCGGGACAGTTCCTTACGAGCAGTACTTC. Translating gives CASSQGSGTVPYEQYF.

The rearrangement uses TRBV9 and TRBJ1-1; tentatively, D is TRBD1 (5 bases). Deletions cut 3 bases from V and 0 bases from J, with 9 bases between. CDR1 and CDR2 from the germline V gene are SGDLS and YYNGEE. This CDR3 region has 14 residues. The CDR3 region is CASSDGHLNTEAFF. CDR3 coding DNA: TGTGCCAGCAGCGACGGACATCTGAACACTGAAGCTTTCTTT.

The chain links TRBV6-6 to TRBJ1-2, with a tentative D call TRBD1 (6 bases). The germline V gene has CDR1 MNHNY and CDR2 SVGAGI (reference sequence). V shed 7 bases and J shed 3 bases, with 15 bases lying between them. The CDR3 length is 14 residues. The CDR3 coding sequence is TGTGCCAGCACTTTACGGGGGGCCCACTATGGCTACACCTTC. Protein: CASTLRGAHYGYTF.

This clone was recorded once. The rearrangement links TRBV23-1 to TRBJ2-7; the D gene is possibly TRBD2 (6 bases). TRBV23-1 is filed as an ORF, its function uncertain. V was cut by 6 bases and J by 2 bases, with 23 bases left in between. CDR3 length equals 17 residues. The CDR3 protein is CASSHPRLARVTYEQYF. The DNA for the CDR3 is TGCGCCAGCAGCCACCCCCGCCTAGCGAGAGTAACCTACGAGCAGTACTTC.

The rearrangement links TRBV5-4 to TRBJ2-3; TRBD2 agrees at 7 bases. The germline CDR1 and CDR2 sequences are SGHNT and YYREEE (reference sequence). V was pared by 0 bases and J by 6 bases, with 7 bases of the junction left unmatched. This CDR3 is 15 amino acids long. The CDR3 DNA is TGTGCCAGCAGCTTGGCCCCTGCGGGAGCGGATACGCAGTATTTT. Amino acids: CASSLAPAGADTQYF.

The chain combines TRBV7-9 with TRBJ1-2; no firm D call. Trimming pared 4 bases from V and 1 base from J, leaving 10 bases between. This CDR3 has 14 amino acids. Looked up from germline, CDR1 is SEHNR and CDR2 is FQNEAQ (reference sequence). The CDR3 region is CASSSSGVNYGYTF. CDR3 DNA sequence: TGTGCCAGCAGCTCCTCTGGGGTTAACTATGGCTACACCTTC.

The rearrangement uses TRBV7-6 and TRBJ2-5; TRBD1 matches at 10 bases. This CDR3 comprises 16 residues. In germline, CDR1 is SGHVS, CDR2 FNYEAQ. Trimming removed 0 bases from V and 5 bases from J; junction bases left unmatched: 6. The CDR3 spells CASSLAGTGALETQYF. Here the CDR3 DNA reads TGTGCCAGCAGCTTAGCCGGGACAGGGGCTCTTGAGACCCAGTACTTC.

CDR3 nucleotides: TGTGCCAGCAGCTTAGCTTCTAGCGGGAGGGGCGGGGAGACCCAGTACTTC. It yields the protein CASSLASSGRGGETQYF. The V call is TRBV7-2, the J call TRBJ2-5, with 12 bases identical to TRBD2. The germline CDR1 and CDR2 sequences are SGHTA and FQGNSA. Germline trimming cut 0 bases from V and 5 bases from J; bases unmatched to any gene: 7. The CDR3 consists of 17 residues.

The chain carries TRBV9 and TRBJ2-7, with TRBD2 matching 7 bases. The CDR3 spans 15 residues. J lost 2 bases, V lost 4 bases, and 9 bases had no gene match. Germline-derived CDR1 and CDR2 are SGDLS and YYNGEE. The CDR3 protein is CASSPTGGLTYEQYF. In nucleotides, the CDR3 is TGTGCCAGCAGCCCAACCGGGGGACTAACCTACGAGCAGTACTTC.